This T cell receptor (beta chain) was found in a study of a mutant IDH1 vaccine in newly diagnosed glioma. Overall study context: Patients got their first vaccination 4-6 weeks after radiotherapy alone, or with temozolomide cycles. Males made up about 60% and females about 40% of treated patients, whose mean age was around 41 years. Radiotherapy, temozolomide, or both had been given previously, and both were given to most.

About this clone itself: The antigen is unknown.

Time point indicated: week 11, during vaccination. What each vaccine dose contained was 300 ug of mutant IDH1 20-mer peptide, accompanied by topical imiquimod. The CDR3 sequence is 15 residues long. The trim removed 0 bases at V and 1 base at J, leaving 3 bases unmatched. The germline gives CDR1 GTSNPN, CDR2 SVGIG (reference sequence). Using immunoSEQ multiplex PCR, the repertoire was profiled, and TCRdb retains in-frame clones only, with some absent. The repertoire holds fewer than 75,000 clones, approximately 88% seen once, with about 9.4% in the top ten. The TCR comes from a woman between 45 and 60 years old with glioma. The sample in question was PBMCs, obtained from a glioma patient whose treatment included an IDH1 peptide vaccine. The chain has TRBV30 and TRBJ1-1, with 9 positions matching TRBD1. The CDR3 loop reads CAWSVWDRANTEAFF. In DNA form, the CDR3 reads TGTGCCTGGAGTGTGTGGGACAGGGCGAACACTGAAGCTTTCTTT.